This T cell receptor beta chain stems from a study of post-analysis software for immune sequencing data. Study details: Relapsing-remitting, secondary progressive and progressive-relapsing multiple sclerosis were all included among the disease courses.

Study-level points and caveats: Compared against controls, patients with multiple sclerosis displayed significantly lower normalized Chao1 diversity. Patients carried roughly 5 TRBV segments more frequently than controls did, and TRBV5-6, TRBV5-1 and TRBV20-1 were among them. Co-batched samples clustered tightly together by F measure.

After removal of 7 bases from V and 2 bases from J, the junction contained 6 bases not matched to a gene. CDR3 length: 14 amino acids. About this clonotype itself: What it binds is unknown.

Incorporated into the TCR beta cDNA libraries were unique molecular identifiers, which served to reduce PCR and sequencing biases. The T cell input of roughly 1 to 11 million gave about 500,000 cDNA molecules. TCRdb re-analysed the PCR reads in MiXCR, keeping a single row per CDR3 protein. The data contain some 890,000 distinct CDR3 sequences, about 57% of them seen just once; the ten biggest clones take up approximately 4.2%. This chain uses TRBV12-3 or TRBV12-4 with TRBJ2-7; the match to TRBD1 covers 9 bases. The source of this sequence is a girl between 5 and 17 years old with multiple sclerosis. Input material: blood. CDR3 protein: CASNLQGAAYEQYF. The CDR3 DNA reads TGTGCCAGCAACCTACAGGGGGCGGCCTACGAGCAGTACTTC.